This T cell receptor (beta chain) was identified during a study of T cells in localized non-small cell lung cancer (TCRdb year 2020). Study-wide context: Comparing tumors with uninvolved tumor-adjacent lungs, the study looked at the T cell repertoires of approximately 240 patients with early-stage NSCLC. All 250 or so NSCLC patients in the cohort were treatment-naive and had localized lung tumors that were resected. A mean age of 66.3 years was recorded for the NSCLC patients, of whom more than 120 were male and about a hundred were female. The paper as a whole reports these results and caveats: Because multi-region tumor sequencing was not done, intratumor heterogeneity could not be ruled out. A median of 57 of the top 100 tumor clones turned up in the paired uninvolved adjacent lung, and 25 to 30 of those clones also ranked among the top 100 of that same adjacent lung. Because of the exploratory design, TCR variables were selected using unadjusted p-values without false-discovery rate correction. Uninvolved tumor-adjacent lung showed the highest T cell clonality, higher than tumor, which suggests more focused antigenic responses in the adjacent lung. Longer overall survival was associated with higher blood T cell density, whereas shorter survival was associated with higher adjacent-lung clonality.

The immunoSEQ Assay was used to sequence TCR beta CDR3 regions from DNA. Per the original workflow: T cell density was computed as TCR beta template counts normalized to usable DNA estimated by amplifying housekeeping genes. Richness was estimated using the preseqR package, with extrapolation to 400,000 templates for PBMC samples and to 120,000 templates for tissue samples. Clonality was defined as one minus Pielou's evenness. Tissue-enriched TCRs were identified by differential abundance testing using productive amino-acid clonotypes, minimum total count 5 and alpha 0.1. The Jaccard Index and the Morisita Overlap Index were used to measure repertoire overlap between compartments. GLIPH grouped TCR beta CDR3s together with public tetramer-defined viral CDR3s, and a viral motif had to include at least three viral sequences and show V-gene enrichment. Not all clones reach the TCRdb copy of this immuneACCESS table, which keeps in-frame sequences only. Checked studies attribute under half of the gap to unresolved V genes and leave the rest unexplained. V, J and clone size are taken as reported in that table, and D and trimming were inferred from the DNA itself. The sample data list fewer than 25,000 clones, and about 90% of these were observed just once. The ten biggest clones cover about 2.9% of the sample.

V sheds 0 bases and J sheds 0 bases, leaving 10 bases between their ends. Sequences SGDLS (CDR1) and YYNGEE (CDR2) are obtained from the germline V gene. The CDR3 starts with the cysteine, ends with the phenylalanine, and has 15 residues. CDR3 DNA only is kept here, 45 bases in frame from base 1. Concerning this clone: Its target antigen remains unknown. No much larger clone exists at a distance of one base, and base qualities are not known.

At diagnosis, peripheral blood, uninvolved tumor-adjacent lung and tumor were collected and were preserved as a mix of fresh-frozen and FFPE material. Blood samples were analyzed as peripheral blood mononuclear cells for TCR repertoire profiling. The material was peripheral blood, obtained before any cancer treatment. The TCR was taken from a woman aged 35-75 years with stage I lung adenocarcinoma. The chain links TRBV9 with TRBJ2-7; the D gene assignment is perhaps TRBD1 or TRBD2, with each matching 5 bases. Read as DNA, the sequence is TGTGCCAGCAGCGTAGGGGCCGGGGCCTCCTACGAGCAGTACTTC. The resulting protein is CASSVGAGASYEQYF.